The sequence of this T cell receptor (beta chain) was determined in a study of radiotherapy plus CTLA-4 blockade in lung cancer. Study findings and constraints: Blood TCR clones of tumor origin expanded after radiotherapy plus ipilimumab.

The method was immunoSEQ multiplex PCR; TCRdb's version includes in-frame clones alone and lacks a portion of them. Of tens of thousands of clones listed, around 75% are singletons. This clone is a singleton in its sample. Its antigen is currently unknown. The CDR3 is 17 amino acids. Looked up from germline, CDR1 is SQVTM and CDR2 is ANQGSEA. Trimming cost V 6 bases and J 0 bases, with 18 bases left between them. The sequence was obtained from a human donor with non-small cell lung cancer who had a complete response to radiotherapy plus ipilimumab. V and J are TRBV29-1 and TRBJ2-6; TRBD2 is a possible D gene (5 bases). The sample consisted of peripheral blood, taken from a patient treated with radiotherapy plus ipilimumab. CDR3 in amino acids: CSVASRALLSGANVLTF. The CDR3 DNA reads TGCAGCGTCGCCTCGCGGGCCCTCCTCTCTGGGGCCAACGTCCTGACTTTC.